The T cell receptor beta chain under discussion was sequenced for a study of blood T cell repertoires in COVID-19. The wider study: The United States, Italy and Spain supplied acute and convalescent COVID-19 samples. PBMCs, B-cell-depleted T cells, or T cells provided the cDNA or gDNA that made up the material.

Original handling: Reference gene primer amplification in the assay estimated nucleated cell counts. This table comes from immunoSEQ multiplex PCR, and its TCRdb copy is limited to in-frame clones, with some not included. V, J and clone size are taken as reported in that table, and D and trimming were inferred from the DNA itself. The table includes 12,000 or so clones, more than 80% detected once. The CDR3 consists of 16 residues. Looked up from germline, CDR1 is WSHSY and CDR2 is SAAADI. J lost 0 bases, V lost 6 bases, and 6 bases had no gene match. This TCR derives from a human donor in a cohort sampled during active COVID-19. This chain connects TRBV10-2 to TRBJ2-7; TRBD2 aligns across 12 bases. The sample was peripheral blood. CDR3 amino acids: CASSNGLAGSSYEQYF. CDR3 in DNA: TGCGCCAGCAGCAACGGACTAGCGGGGAGCTCCTACGAGCAGTACTTC.